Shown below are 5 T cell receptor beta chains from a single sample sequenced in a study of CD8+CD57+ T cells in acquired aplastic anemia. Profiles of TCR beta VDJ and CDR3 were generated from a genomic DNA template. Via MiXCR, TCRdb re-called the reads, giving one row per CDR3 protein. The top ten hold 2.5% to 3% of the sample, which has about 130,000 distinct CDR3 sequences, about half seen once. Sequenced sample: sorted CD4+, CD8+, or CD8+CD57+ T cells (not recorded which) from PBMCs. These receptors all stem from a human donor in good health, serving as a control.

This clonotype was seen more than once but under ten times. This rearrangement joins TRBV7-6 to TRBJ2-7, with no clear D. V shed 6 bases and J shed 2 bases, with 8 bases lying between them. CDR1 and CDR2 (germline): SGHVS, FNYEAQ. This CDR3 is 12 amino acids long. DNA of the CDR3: TGTGCCAGCAGTTTGGCGGCCTACGAGCAGTACTTC. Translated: CASSLAAYEQYF.

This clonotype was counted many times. The CDR3 DNA reads TGTGCCAGCACCCCCGCGAGGGACAGCTCGAGGAACACCATATATTTT. This translates into CASTPARDSSRNTIYF. The V gene is TRBV6-1, the J gene TRBJ1-3; the match to TRBD1 covers 7 bases. V gave up 7 bases and J gave up 7 bases; unmatched junction bases: 16. CDR1 and CDR2 (germline): MNHNS, SASEGT. The CDR3 runs to 16 residues.

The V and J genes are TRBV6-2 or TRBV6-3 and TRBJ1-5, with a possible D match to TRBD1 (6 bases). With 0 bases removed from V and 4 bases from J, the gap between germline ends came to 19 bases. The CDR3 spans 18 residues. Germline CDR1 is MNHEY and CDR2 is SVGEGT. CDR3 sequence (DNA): TGTGCCAGCAGTTACTCACCCGAGGGGGGGGGCCGGAATCAGCCCCAGCATTTT. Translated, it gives CASSYSPEGGGRNQPQHF.

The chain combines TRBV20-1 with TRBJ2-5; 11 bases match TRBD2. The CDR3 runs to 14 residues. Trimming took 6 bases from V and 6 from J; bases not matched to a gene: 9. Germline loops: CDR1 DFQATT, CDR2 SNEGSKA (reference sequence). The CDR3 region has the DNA TGCAGTGCACAGACTAGCGGGGTTGGTAAGACCCAGTACTTC. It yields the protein CSAQTSGVGKTQYF.

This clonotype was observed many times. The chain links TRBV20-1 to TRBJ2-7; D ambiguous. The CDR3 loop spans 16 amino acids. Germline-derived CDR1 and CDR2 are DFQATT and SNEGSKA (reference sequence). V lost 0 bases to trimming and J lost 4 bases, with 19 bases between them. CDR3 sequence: CSARDQTGPTRYEQYF. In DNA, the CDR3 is TGCAGTGCTAGAGATCAGACCGGACCGACACGGTACGAGCAGTACTTC.